This TCR beta chain is from a study of blood T cell repertoires in COVID-19. Study details: In each case, the material was cDNA or gDNA derived from T cells, B-cell-depleted T cells, or PBMCs.

J gave up 2 bases and V 6 bases, and 11 bases lay outside the gene matches. In germline, CDR1 is MDHEN, CDR2 SYDVKM. The CDR3 sequence is 16 residues long. Study processing details: Amplifying reference gene primers gave estimates of nucleated cell counts. Using immunoSEQ multiplex PCR, the repertoire was profiled, and TCRdb retains in-frame clones only, with some absent. That table furnishes V, J and clone size, whereas the DNA furnished D and trimming. The data hold about 180,000 clones, with 87% observed a single time. The sample consisted of peripheral blood. V is TRBV28 and J is TRBJ2-7, with 9 positions matching TRBD2. This TCR was sampled from a woman aged 65 to 85 with COVID-19, enrolled during active disease. In DNA form, the CDR3 reads TGTGCCAGCAGCTCTGCCGGGGTAGCGGGAGCCTACGAGCAGTACTTC. This encodes CASSSAGVAGAYEQYF.